The present T cell receptor (beta chain) was sequenced within a study of post-analysis software for immune sequencing data. This clonotype was recorded a few times. No antigen is known for it. TCR beta cDNA libraries had unique molecular identifiers. TCRdb re-derived calls from the PCR reads in MiXCR, one entry per CDR3 protein. The sample records 350,000 to 450,000 distinct CDR3 sequences, roughly 36% being singletons. Study findings and constraints: Batch-mates among the samples co-clustered strongly by F measure. Patients carried roughly 5 TRBV segments more frequently than controls did, and TRBV5-6, TRBV5-1 and TRBV20-1 were among them.

Germline V lookup: CDR1 SEHNR, CDR2 FQNEAQ (reference sequence). Between the trimmed V and J ends, which lost 3 bases and 1 base, there was a span of 10 bases. The CDR3 is 14 amino acids. Sequencing was carried out using blood. The V and J genes are TRBV7-9 and TRBJ2-7, with D unresolved. The origin of this receptor is a girl aged 10 to 17 with multiple sclerosis. CDR3 region: CASSFSRASYEQYF. Written as DNA, the CDR3 is TGTGCCAGCAGCTTTTCCCGCGCTTCCTACGAGCAGTACTTC.